The entry below describes one T cell receptor (beta chain). Per the original methods: Estimates of nucleated cell counts were drawn from the amplification of reference gene primers. Repertoires were generated with immunoSEQ multiplex PCR, while TCRdb's copy carries only in-frame clones and drops some. That table furnishes V, J and clone size, whereas the DNA furnished D and trimming. The table lists approximately 150,000 clones, approximately 80% of them singletons. The data are from a study of blood T cell repertoires in COVID-19. Study in general: COVID-19 samples from acute and convalescent phases originated in the United States, Italy and Spain. The cDNA or gDNA used as material had been derived from T cells, B-cell-depleted T cells, or PBMCs.

The sequence derives from a human donor in a cohort sampled during active COVID-19. Sequenced input: peripheral blood.

In DNA form, the CDR3 reads TGTGCCAGCAGAACGGTCGGGAGGGATATGCTTTCCTACGAGCAGTACGTC. The encoded protein is CASRTVGRDMLSYEQYV. This chain connects TRBV21-1 to TRBJ2-7; the table's D call, TRBD2, was not checked against the DNA. TRBV21-1 is flagged as a pseudogene. This CDR3 comprises 17 residues.